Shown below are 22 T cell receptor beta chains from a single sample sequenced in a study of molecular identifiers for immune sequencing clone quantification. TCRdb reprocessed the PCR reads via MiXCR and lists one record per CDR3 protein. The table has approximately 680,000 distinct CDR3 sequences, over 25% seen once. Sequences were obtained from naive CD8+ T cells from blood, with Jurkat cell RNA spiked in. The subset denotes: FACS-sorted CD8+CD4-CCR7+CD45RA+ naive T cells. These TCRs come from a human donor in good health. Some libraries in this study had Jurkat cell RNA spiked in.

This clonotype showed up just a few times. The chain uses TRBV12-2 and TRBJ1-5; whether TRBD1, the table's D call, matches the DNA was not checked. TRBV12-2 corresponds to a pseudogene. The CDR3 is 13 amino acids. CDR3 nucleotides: TGTGCAAGTCGCTTGATGGGGGGACAGCCCCAGCATTTT. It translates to CASRLMGGQPQHF.

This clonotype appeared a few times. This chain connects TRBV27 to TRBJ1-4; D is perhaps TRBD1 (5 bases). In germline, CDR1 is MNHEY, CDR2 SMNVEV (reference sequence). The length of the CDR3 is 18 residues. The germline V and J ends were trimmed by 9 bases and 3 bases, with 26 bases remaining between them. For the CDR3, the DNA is TGTGCCAGTAGCAGCCAAGGGGTTACGGTGGTTCCTAATGAAAAACTGTTTTTT. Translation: CASSSQGVTVVPNEKLFF.

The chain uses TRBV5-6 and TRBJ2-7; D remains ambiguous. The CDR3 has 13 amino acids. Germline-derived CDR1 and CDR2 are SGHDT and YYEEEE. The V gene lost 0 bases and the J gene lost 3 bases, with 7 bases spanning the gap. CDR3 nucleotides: TGTGCCAGCAGCTTGGCGTGGAACTACGAGCAGTACTTC. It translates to CASSLAWNYEQYF.

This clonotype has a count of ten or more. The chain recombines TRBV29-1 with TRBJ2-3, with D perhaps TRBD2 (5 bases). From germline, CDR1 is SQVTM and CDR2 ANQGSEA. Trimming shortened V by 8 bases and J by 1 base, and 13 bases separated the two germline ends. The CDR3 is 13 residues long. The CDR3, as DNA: TGCAGCATAGACGGGGTCGGCACAGATACGCAGTATTTT. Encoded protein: CSIDGVGTDTQYF.

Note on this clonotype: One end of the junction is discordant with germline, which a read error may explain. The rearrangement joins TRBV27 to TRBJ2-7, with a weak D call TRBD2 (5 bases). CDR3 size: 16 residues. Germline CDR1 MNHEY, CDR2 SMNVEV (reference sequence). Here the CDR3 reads CVSSLTGPRVSYEQYF. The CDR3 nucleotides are TGTGTCAGCAGTTTAACCGGACCGCGGGTCTCCTACGAGCAGTACTTC.

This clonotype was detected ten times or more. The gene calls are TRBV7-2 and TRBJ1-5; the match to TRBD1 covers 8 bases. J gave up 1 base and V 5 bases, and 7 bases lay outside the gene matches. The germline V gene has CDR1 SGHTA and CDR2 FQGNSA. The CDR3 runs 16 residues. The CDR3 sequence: CASSPKDRASNQPQHF. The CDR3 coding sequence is TGTGCCAGCAGCCCTAAGGACAGGGCAAGCAATCAGCCCCAGCATTTT.

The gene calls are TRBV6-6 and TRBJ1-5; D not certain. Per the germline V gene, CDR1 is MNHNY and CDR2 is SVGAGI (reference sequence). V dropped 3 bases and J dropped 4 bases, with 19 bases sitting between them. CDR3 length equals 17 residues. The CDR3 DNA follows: TGTGCCAGCAGTTATCTTTCGGTGAGCCCTTCGAATCAGCCCCAGCATTTT. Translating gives CASSYLSVSPSNQPQHF.

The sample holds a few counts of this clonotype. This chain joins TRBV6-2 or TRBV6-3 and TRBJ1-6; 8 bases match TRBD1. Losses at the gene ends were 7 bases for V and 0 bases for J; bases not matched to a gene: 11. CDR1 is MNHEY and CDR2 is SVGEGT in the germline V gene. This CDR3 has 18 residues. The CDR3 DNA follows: TGTGCCAGCACTCCCGGGACAGGCCCCGGCTCCTATAATTCACCCCTCCACTTT. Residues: CASTPGTGPGSYNSPLHF.

CDR3 region: CASNEAGGRTGELFF. The CDR3 nucleotides are TGTGCCAGCAATGAGGCAGGGGGCAGGACCGGGGAGCTGTTTTTT. The chain is built from TRBV11-2 and TRBJ2-2; 8 bases map to TRBD1. Trimming removed 7 bases from V and 5 bases from J; junction bases left unmatched: 9. Per germline, CDR1 SGHAT and CDR2 FQNNGV. This CDR3 comprises 15 residues. Filled out from reference TRBV11-2 and TRBJ2-2, the complete variable domain reads EAGVAQSPRYKIIEKRQSVAFWCNPISGHATLYWYQQILGQGPKLLIQFQNNGVVDDSQLPKDRFSAERLKGVDSTLKIQPAKLEDSAVYLCASNEAGGRTGELFFGEGSRLTVL.

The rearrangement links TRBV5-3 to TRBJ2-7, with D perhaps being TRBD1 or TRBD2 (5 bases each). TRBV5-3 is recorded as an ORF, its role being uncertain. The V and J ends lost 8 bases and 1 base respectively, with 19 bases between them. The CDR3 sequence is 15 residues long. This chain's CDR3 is CASSLQMGVSYEQYF. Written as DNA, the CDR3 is TGTGCCAGCAGCCTCCAGATGGGGGTTTCCTACGAGCAGTACTTC.

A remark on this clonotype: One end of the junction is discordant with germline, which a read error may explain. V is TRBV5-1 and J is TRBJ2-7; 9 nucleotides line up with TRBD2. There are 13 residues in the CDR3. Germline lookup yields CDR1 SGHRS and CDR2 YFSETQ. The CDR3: CASSFGTSYERYF. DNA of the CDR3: TGCGCCAGCAGCTTCGGGACTAGCTACGAGCGGTACTTC.

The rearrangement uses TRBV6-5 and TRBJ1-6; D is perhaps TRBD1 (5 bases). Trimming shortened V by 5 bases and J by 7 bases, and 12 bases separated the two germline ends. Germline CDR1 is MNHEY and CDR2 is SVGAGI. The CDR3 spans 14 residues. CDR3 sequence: CASSPTGYNSPLHF. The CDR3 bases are TGTGCCAGCAGTCCAACAGGATACAATTCACCCCTCCACTTT.

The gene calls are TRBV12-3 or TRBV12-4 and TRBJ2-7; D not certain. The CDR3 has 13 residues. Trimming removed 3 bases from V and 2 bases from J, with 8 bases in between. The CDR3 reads CASSFSQPYEQYF. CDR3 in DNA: TGTGCCAGCAGTTTCAGTCAGCCCTACGAGCAGTACTTC.

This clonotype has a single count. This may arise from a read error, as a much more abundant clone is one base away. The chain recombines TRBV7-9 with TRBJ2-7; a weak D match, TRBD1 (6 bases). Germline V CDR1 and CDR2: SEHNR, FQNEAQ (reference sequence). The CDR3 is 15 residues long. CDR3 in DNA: TGTGCCGGCAGCTTAGGGTGGACAGCCGATTACGAGCAGTACTTC. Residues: CAGSLGWTADYEQYF. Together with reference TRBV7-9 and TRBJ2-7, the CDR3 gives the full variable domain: DTGVSQNPRHKITKRGQNVTFRCDPISEHNRLYWYRQTLGQGPEFLTYFQNEAQLEKSRLLSDRFSAERPKGSFSTLEIQRTEQGDSAMYLCAGSLGWTADYEQYFGPGTRLTVT.

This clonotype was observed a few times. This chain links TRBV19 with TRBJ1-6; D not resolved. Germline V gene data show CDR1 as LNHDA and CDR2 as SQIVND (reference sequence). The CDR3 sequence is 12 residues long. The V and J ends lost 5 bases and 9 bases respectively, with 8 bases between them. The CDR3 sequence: CASSDRSSPLHF. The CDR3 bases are TGTGCCAGTAGTGACCGAAGTTCACCCCTCCACTTT.

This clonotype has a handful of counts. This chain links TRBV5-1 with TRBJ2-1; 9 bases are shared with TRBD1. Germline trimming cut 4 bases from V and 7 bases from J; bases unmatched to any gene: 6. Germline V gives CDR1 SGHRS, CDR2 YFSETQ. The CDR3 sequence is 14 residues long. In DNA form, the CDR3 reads TGCGCCAGCAGCGTCGGACAGGGGAGGAATGAGCAGTTCTTC. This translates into CASSVGQGRNEQFF.

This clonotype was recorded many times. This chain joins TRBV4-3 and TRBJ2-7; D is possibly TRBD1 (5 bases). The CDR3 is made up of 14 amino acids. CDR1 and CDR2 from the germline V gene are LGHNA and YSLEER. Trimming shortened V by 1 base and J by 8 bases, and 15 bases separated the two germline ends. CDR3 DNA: TGCGCCAGCAGCCAAGGCCTTGGGGCTACGCAGCAGTACTTC. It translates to CASSQGLGATQQYF.

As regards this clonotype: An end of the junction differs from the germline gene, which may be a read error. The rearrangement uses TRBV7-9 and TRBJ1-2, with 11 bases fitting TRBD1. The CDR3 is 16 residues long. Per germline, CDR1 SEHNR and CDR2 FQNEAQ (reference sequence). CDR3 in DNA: TGTGCCAGCAGCCAATTGGGACAGGGGGTTAACTGTGGCTACACCTTC. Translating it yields CASSQLGQGVNCGYTF.

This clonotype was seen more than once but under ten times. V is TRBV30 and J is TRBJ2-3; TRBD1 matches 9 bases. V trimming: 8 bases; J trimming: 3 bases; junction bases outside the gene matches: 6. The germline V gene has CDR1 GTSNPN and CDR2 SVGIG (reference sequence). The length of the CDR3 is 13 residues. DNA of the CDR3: TGTGCCAGAGGACAGGGGTGGACAGATACGCAGTATTTT. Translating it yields CARGQGWTDTQYF.

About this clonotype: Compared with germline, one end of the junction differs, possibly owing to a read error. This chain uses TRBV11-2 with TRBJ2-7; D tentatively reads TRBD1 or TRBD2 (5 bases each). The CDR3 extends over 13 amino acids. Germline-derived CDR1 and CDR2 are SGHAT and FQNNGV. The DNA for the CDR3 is TGTGCCAGCGGCTTAGAGGGGCCCTACGAGCAGTACTTC. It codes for CASGLEGPYEQYF.

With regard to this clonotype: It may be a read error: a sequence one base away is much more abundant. CDR3 protein: CSARDPQTSGGVESIQYF. The CDR3 region has the DNA TGCAGTGCTAGAGATCCCCAAACTAGCGGGGGAGTAGAAAGCATTCAGTACTTC. The chain combines TRBV20-1 with TRBJ2-4; 11 positions agree with TRBD2. This CDR3 has 18 residues. Germline V CDR1 and CDR2: DFQATT, SNEGSKA (reference sequence). The V segment lost 0 bases and the J segment 9 bases; nucleotides outside the gene matches: 16.

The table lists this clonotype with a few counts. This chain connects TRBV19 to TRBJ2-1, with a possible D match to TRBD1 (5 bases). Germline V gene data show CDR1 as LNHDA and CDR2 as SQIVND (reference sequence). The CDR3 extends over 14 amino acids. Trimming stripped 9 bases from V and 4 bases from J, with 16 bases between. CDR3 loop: CASNNPTVYNEQFF. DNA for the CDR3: TGTGCCAGCAATAACCCGACAGTGTACAATGAGCAGTTCTTC. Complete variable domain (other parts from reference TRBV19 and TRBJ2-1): DGGITQSPKYLFRKEGQNVTLSCEQNLNHDAMYWYRQDPGQGLRLIYYSQIVNDFQKGDIAEGYSVSREKKESFPLTVTSAQKNPTAFYLCASNNPTVYNEQFFGPGTRLTVL.